These T cell receptor beta chains were read from a single sample in a study of shared clonotypes between healthy human individuals. TCRdb keeps only in-frame clones here, not all; method: immunoSEQ multiplex PCR. The table records over a million clones, 75% of them present only once. Material: memory CD4+ T cells sorted from blood. The receptors here all came from a man aged 18-30 years in good health. CDR3s include the opening cysteine and the closing phenylalanine or tryptophan. The D gene is left open where the match is weak. Not all rows give a size; the values are once, few, many and, for expanded clones, a class.

cdr3_nt | cdr3_aa | clone_size | d_call | j_call | v_call
TGCAGCGTTGTAGATGCTGGGGCCAACGTCCTGACTTTC | CSVVDAGANVLTF | few | - | TRBJ2-6 | TRBV29-1
TGCAGCGTTGGGCAGGGAGTTGAAGCTTTCTTT | CSVGQGVEAFF | few | - | TRBJ1-1 | TRBV29-1
TGTGCCAGCAGCTTTCGACTAGCGGGGGTAGATACGCAGTATTTT | CASSFRLAGVDTQYF | - | TRBD2 | TRBJ2-3 | TRBV5-4
TGTGCCAGTAGTCCCACAGGAATCTATGGCTACACCTTC | CASSPTGIYGYTF | - | - | TRBJ1-2 | TRBV19
TGTGCCAGCAGCCAGGGACGGCAAGAGACCCAGTACTTC | CASSQGRQETQYF | few | - | TRBJ2-5 | TRBV27
TGTGCCAGCTCACCAGGGGTACCTCGGGAGACCCAGTACTTC | CASSPGVPRETQYF | - | - | TRBJ2-5 | TRBV18
TGTGCCAGCAGCTTAGTTGTGGCTAGCAGGTACGAGCAGTACTTC | CASSLVVASRYEQYF | - | - | TRBJ2-7 | TRBV11-2
TGTGCCAGCAGTTTACAGCGGGGGGCGAACAATGAGCAGTTCTTC | CASSLQRGANNEQFF | - | TRBD2 | TRBJ2-1 | TRBV27
TGTGCCAGCTCTCCCAACTCCTATGGCTACACCTTC | CASSPNSYGYTF | - | - | TRBJ1-2 | TRBV18
TGTGCCAGCAGGGAGGGACAGACCACCGGGGAGCTGTTTTTT | CASREGQTTGELFF | - | - | TRBJ2-2 | TRBV2
TGCGCCAGCAGCCGGCTACAGGGGGCTGTGTCCAATGAGCAGTTCTTC | CASSRLQGAVSNEQFF | - | TRBD1 | TRBJ2-1 | TRBV5-1
TGTGCCAGCACCAGGGCGGGGGCTAACTATGGCTACACCTTC | CASTRAGANYGYTF | - | - | TRBJ1-2 | TRBV27
TGTGCCAGCAGAGACCGGGACAGCTCCTACGAGCAGTACTTC | CASRDRDSSYEQYF | - | TRBD1 | TRBJ2-7 | TRBV2
TGCGCCAGCAGCTTGGCGGGGCAGGCCTATGGCTACACCTTC | CASSLAGQAYGYTF | - | - | TRBJ1-2 | TRBV5-1
TGTGCCAGTAGTGCCCCGGGAGGGGGCGGCGAGCAGTACTTC | CASSAPGGGGEQYF | few | - | TRBJ2-7 | TRBV19
TGTGCCAGTAGTATGCGGACCCCCAATCAGCCCCAGCATTTT | CASSMRTPNQPQHF | - | - | TRBJ1-5 | TRBV19
TGTGCCAGCAGCTTGGCTAGGCAGGGGGCAACTGAAGCTTTCTTT | CASSLARQGATEAFF | - | TRBD1 | TRBJ1-1 | TRBV5-4
TGTGCCAGCAGCCCGACAGGCTACGAAGAGACCCAGTACTTC | CASSPTGYEETQYF | - | - | TRBJ2-5 | TRBV7-3
TGTGCCAGCAGCCAAGATTCGGGGGCGGAGGGGGAGACCCAGTACTTC | CASSQDSGAEGETQYF | - | - | TRBJ2-5 | TRBV4-2
TGTGCCAGCAGCTCTACAGGGGGTAGCACAGATACGCAGTATTTT | CASSSTGGSTDTQYF | - | TRBD1 | TRBJ2-3 | TRBV11-2
TGTGCCAGCAGCTTAGGACAGGCGGCTGAAGCTTTCTTT | CASSLGQAAEAFF | many | - | TRBJ1-1 | TRBV7-6
TGTGCCAGTAGTTCTGGGACAGCTAACTATGGCTACACCTTC | CASSSGTANYGYTF | - | TRBD1 | TRBJ1-2 | TRBV19
TGTGCCAGCAGCCCCAACGTCCGGCGGGGGGACAAACAGACCCAGTACTTC | CASSPNVRRGDKQTQYF | - | TRBD2 | TRBJ2-5 | TRBV4-2
TGTGCCAGCAGCTCGGGTAGTGTGACCTCTGGAAACACCATATATTTT | CASSSGSVTSGNTIYF | once | - | TRBJ1-3 | TRBV7-2
TGTGCCAGCAGTCGGGACCTATTGAACACTGAAGCTTTCTTT | CASSRDLLNTEAFF | few | - | TRBJ1-1 | TRBV6-5
TGTGCCAGTAGTAGTAAGGGCCGGGGCACTGAAGCTTTCTTT | CASSSKGRGTEAFF | few | - | TRBJ1-1 | TRBV19
TGTGCCAGCAGCCCGCCCCCCCTGCTAGCAGATACGCAGTATTTT | CASSPPPLLADTQYF | - | - | TRBJ2-3 | TRBV28
TGTGCCAGCAGTCTCCAGACAGGGAGGGCCTACGAGCAGTACTTC | CASSLQTGRAYEQYF | - | - | TRBJ2-7 | TRBV6-6
TGTGCCAGCAGTGGAGGGACAGTCACCGGGGAGCTGTTTTTT | CASSGGTVTGELFF | few | TRBD1 | TRBJ2-2 | TRBV6-1
TGCGCCAGCAGCTTCTCTAACACTGAAGCTTTCTTT | CASSFSNTEAFF | - | - | TRBJ1-1 | TRBV5-1
TGTGCCACCATCGGGAGTCCGATAGGGGGCTATACAACTAATGAAAAACTGTTTTTT | CATIGSPIGGYTTNEKLFF | - | TRBD1 | TRBJ1-4 | TRBV7-9
TGTGCCAGCAGTGCACAGGGGCCGAACTACGAGCAGTACTTC | CASSAQGPNYEQYF | - | TRBD1 | TRBJ2-7 | TRBV2
TGCGCCAGCAACCATCAGGGACCTTCGTACGAGCAGTACTTC | CASNHQGPSYEQYF | - | - | TRBJ2-7 | TRBV10-2
TGTGCCAGCAGCCGCCCCTTCGGTGTACAGCGGGGGCCAGATACGCAGTATTTT | CASSRPFGVQRGPDTQYF | - | TRBD2 | TRBJ2-3 | TRBV7-8
TGTGCCAGCACCCCCGGGACTCCGAACACTGAAGCTTTCTTT | CASTPGTPNTEAFF | - | - | TRBJ1-1 | TRBV6-1
TGTGCCAGCACCGTAGCGGATGCGGCGGGCGCAGATACGCAGTATTTT | CASTVADAAGADTQYF | many | - | TRBJ2-3 | TRBV28
TGTGCCAGCGGGTTGTCCCCTAACTATGGCTACACCTTC | CASGLSPNYGYTF | few | - | TRBJ1-2 | TRBV27
TGTGCCAGCAGCCATAGGGGGCGGGGGCCGTACTTC | CASSHRGRGPYF | - | - | TRBJ2-7 | TRBV11-2
TGTGCCAGCAGCTGGGGTGGTGGCTCCAACACTGAAGCTTTCTTT | CASSWGGGSNTEAFF | - | - | TRBJ1-1 | TRBV7-9
TGTGCCAGCAGCTTCGGGGTAGGTCGCGGGGACACTGAAGCTTTCTTT | CASSFGVGRGDTEAFF | - | - | TRBJ1-1 | TRBV13
TGTGCCAGCAGCTTCCTAGGCGGAAATCAGCCCCAGCATTTT | CASSFLGGNQPQHF | few | - | TRBJ1-5 | TRBV7-9
TGTGCCAGCAGAACCAGACAGGGGGTCATTCCCTACGAGCAGTACTTC | CASRTRQGVIPYEQYF | few | TRBD1 | TRBJ2-7 | TRBV13
TGTGCCAGCAGCGCGTTAGGGTGGGGGGAGACCCAGTACTTC | CASSALGWGETQYF | many | - | TRBJ2-5 | TRBV7-2
TGTGCCATCGACAGGGGGAGAGCCACTGAAGCTTTCTTT | CAIDRGRATEAFF | few | TRBD1 | TRBJ1-1 | TRBV6-6
TGTGCCAGCAGCACCCGGACGGGCAGCGGGGAGCTGTTTTTT | CASSTRTGSGELFF | - | - | TRBJ2-2 | TRBV9
TGCGCCAGCAGCTTGGACGGGGGCCCTAACACTGAAGCTTTCTTT | CASSLDGGPNTEAFF | - | - | TRBJ1-1 | TRBV5-1
TGTGCCAGCAGTGTACAAACATTTCAGCCCCAGCATTTT | CASSVQTFQPQHF | - | - | TRBJ1-5 | TRBV2
TGTGCCAGCAGCTCTCTAGCGGGATACAATGAGCAGTTCTTC | CASSSLAGYNEQFF | - | TRBD2 | TRBJ2-1 | TRBV11-2
TGTGCCAGCAGGCCCGGACAGGGGAGGCACGAGCAGTACTTC | CASRPGQGRHEQYF | few | TRBD1 | TRBJ2-7 | TRBV6-1
TGTGCCAGCAGTTTGAGGGCCTCAAATTCACCCCTCCACTTT | CASSLRASNSPLHF | - | - | TRBJ1-6 | TRBV28
TGCGCCAGCAGCTTGGGTGGCGGGGAGAACACTGAAGCTTTCTTT | CASSLGGGENTEAFF | once | - | TRBJ1-1 | TRBV5-1
TGTGCCAGCAGCCCCCTGGGCGGGAAACTGTTTTTT | CASSPLGGKLFF | - | - | TRBJ1-4 | TRBV6-1
TGTGCCTGGAGCAGGGGACAATCCTACGAGCAGTACTTC | CAWSRGQSYEQYF | - | - | TRBJ2-7 | TRBV30